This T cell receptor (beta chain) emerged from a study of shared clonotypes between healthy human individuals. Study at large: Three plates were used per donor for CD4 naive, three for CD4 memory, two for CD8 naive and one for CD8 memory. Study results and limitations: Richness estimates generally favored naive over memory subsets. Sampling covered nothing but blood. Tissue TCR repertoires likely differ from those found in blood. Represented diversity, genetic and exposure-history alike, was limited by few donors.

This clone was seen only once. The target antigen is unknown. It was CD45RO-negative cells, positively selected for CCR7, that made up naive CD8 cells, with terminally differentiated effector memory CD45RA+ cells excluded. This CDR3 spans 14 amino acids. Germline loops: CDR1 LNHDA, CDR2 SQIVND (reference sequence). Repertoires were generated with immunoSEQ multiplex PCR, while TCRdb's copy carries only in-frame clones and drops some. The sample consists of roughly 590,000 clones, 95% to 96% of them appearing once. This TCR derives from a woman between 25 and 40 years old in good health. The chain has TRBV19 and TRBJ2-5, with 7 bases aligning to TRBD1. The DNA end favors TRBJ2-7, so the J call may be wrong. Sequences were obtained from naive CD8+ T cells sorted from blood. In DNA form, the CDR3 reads TGTGCCAGTAGTACCTGGACAGGAGTGAACGAGCAGTACTTC. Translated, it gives CASSTWTGVNEQYF.